These T cell receptor beta chains were read from a single sample in a study of blood T cells in healthy people across ages. TCRdb used MiXCR to reprocess the 5' RACE reads, holding one entry per CDR3 protein. The table lists 850,000 or so distinct CDR3 sequences, less than 35% of them singletons. Sequencing used blood. All receptors derive from a woman older than 75 in good health. Each CDR3 is given with its conserved first and last residue. The D gene is left open where the match is weak.

cdr3_aa | d_call | v_call
CAWTYLWTGGTEQFF | TRBD1 | TRBV30
CASSQQGHNQPQHF | - | TRBV6-5
CASSPTGSQPQHF | TRBD1 | TRBV18
CASSTIFYEQYF | - | TRBV12-3/TRBV12-4
CSAHEETQYF | - | TRBV29-1
CASSRLEARTGTNTQYF | - | TRBV4-2
CSVEDKDQPQHF | - | TRBV29-1
CASSLSNPGELFF | - | TRBV12-3/TRBV12-4
CASSYGPLRRDEQFF | - | TRBV6-2/TRBV6-3
CATATGKHQPQHF | - | TRBV7-2
CASSDSGGKVSYGQYF | TRBD2 | TRBV2
CASSVGVTSGTEQYF | TRBD2 | TRBV2
CASSYVSGVGGYNEQFF | - | TRBV6-5
CASSHRQSYSGANVLTF | - | TRBV3-1
CASRMGQTFGANVRTF | - | TRBV2
CASSLSQGTGGLRAFF | TRBD2 | TRBV7-2
CASSPNRGTNYGYTF | TRBD1 | TRBV7-2
CASSRNDREWETQYF | TRBD1 | TRBV4-3
CASKSQTEQETQYF | - | TRBV11-2
CASSIGGQLYNEQFF | - | TRBV5-1
CASRPIGIGDRTYF | TRBD1 | TRBV6-5
CATGTLLAAYSYEQYF | - | TRBV6-2/TRBV6-3
CSAIPGLAGVEQFF | TRBD2 | TRBV20-1
CASSWRALDGYTF | - | TRBV28
CASRSWPDTQYF | - | TRBV7-2
CSARLGGLGSSGANVLTF | - | TRBV20-1
CASSRRWKGATEAFF | TRBD1 | TRBV4-3
CSASQARSNTIYF | - | TRBV20-1